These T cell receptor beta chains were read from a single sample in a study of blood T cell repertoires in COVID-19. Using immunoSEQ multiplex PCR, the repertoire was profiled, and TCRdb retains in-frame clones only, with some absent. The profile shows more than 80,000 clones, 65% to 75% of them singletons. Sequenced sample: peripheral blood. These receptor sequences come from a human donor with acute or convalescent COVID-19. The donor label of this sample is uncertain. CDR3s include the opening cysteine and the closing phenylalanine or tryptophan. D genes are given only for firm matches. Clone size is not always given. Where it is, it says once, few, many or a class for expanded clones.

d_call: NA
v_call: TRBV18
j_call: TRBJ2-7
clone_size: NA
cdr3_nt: TGTGCCAGCTCACCACGCAGGGTCCTTTACGAGCAGTACTTC
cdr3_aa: CASSPRRVLYEQYF

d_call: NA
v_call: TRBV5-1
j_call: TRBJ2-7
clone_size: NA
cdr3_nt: TGCGCCAGCAGCTGGAGGGACGGGGCCTACGAGCAGTACTTC
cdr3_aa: CASSWRDGAYEQYF

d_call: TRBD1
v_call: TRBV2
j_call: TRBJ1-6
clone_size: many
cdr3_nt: TGTGCCAGCAGTGAGACAGGGGGTTATAATTCACCCCTCCACTTT
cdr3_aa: CASSETGGYNSPLHF

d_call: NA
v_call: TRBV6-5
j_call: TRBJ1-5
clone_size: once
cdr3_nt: TGTGCCAGCCAGGGCCCCAATCAGCCCCAGCATTTT
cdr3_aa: CASQGPNQPQHF

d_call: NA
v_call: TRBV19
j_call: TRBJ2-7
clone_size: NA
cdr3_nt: TGTGCCAGTAGTCAAAGGCGGAGCTCCTACGAGCAGTACTTC
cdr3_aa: CASSQRRSSYEQYF

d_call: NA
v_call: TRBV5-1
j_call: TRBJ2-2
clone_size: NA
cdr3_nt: TGCGCCAGCAGCTTGGTTGTGGGGGCGGTCACCGGGGAGCTGTTTTTT
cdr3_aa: CASSLVVGAVTGELFF

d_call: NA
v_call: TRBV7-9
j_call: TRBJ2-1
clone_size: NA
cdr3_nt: TGTGCCAGCGGCTTACAGGGCTCCTACAATGAGCAGTTCTTC
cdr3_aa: CASGLQGSYNEQFF

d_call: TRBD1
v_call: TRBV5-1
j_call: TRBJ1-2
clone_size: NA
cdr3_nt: TGCGCCAGCAGCTTGAGGACAGGGGGCTATAGGGACTATGGCTACACCTTC
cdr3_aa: CASSLRTGGYRDYGYTF

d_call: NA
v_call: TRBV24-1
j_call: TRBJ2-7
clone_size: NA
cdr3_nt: TGTGCCACCAGTGATTTGTACAGGGAGAATTTCGACGAGCAGTACTTC
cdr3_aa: CATSDLYRENFDEQYF

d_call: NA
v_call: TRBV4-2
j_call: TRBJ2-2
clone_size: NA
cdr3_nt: TGTGCCAGCAGCCAAGTTACAGGGAACACCGGGGAGCTGTTTTTT
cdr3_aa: CASSQVTGNTGELFF

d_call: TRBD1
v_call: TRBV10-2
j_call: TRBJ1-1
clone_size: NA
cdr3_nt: TGCGCCAGCGCGGGACAGCACATGAACACTGAAGCTTTCTTT
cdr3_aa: CASAGQHMNTEAFF

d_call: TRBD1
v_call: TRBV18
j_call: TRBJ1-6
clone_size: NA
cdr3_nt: TGTGCCAGCTCACCGCGGACAGGGGATTCACCCCTCCACTTT
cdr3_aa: CASSPRTGDSPLHF

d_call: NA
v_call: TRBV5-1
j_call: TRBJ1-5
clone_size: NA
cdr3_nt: TGCGCCAGCAGCCCCCTAGGAGGGTATAGCAATCAGCCCCAGCATTTT
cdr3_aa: CASSPLGGYSNQPQHF

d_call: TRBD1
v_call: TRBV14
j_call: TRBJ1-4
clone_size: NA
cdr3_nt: TGTGCCAGCAGCCAAGATATTGGGACAGGGCAAAGAAAACTGTTTTTT
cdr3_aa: CASSQDIGTGQRKLFF

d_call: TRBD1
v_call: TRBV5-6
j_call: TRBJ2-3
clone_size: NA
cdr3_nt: TGTGCCAGCAGCTCCAGGGGGCTCCGAACAGATACGCAGTATTTT
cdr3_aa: CASSSRGLRTDTQYF

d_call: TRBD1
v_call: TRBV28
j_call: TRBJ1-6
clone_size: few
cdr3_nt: TGTGCCAGCAGTCCTGGACAGGGGGTGGGACCCCTCCACTTT
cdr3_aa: CASSPGQGVGPLHF

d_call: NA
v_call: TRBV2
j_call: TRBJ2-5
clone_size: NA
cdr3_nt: TGTGCCAGCAGTCCCATTAGGGGGACGATCGAGACCCAGTACTTC
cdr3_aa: CASSPIRGTIETQYF

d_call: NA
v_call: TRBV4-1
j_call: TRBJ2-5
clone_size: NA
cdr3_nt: TGCGCCAGCAGCCAAGAAAGGGGGAGCATACTCCAAGAGACCCAGTACTTC
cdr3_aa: CASSQERGSILQETQYF

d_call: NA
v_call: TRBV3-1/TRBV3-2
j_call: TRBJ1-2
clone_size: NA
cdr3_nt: TGTGCCAGCAGCCAAGAGGCAGGAAACTATGGCTACACCTTC
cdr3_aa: CASSQEAGNYGYTF

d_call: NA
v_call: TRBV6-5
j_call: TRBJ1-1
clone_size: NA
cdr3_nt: TGTGCCAGCAGCCGAGGAAACACTGAAGCTTTCTTT
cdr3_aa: CASSRGNTEAFF

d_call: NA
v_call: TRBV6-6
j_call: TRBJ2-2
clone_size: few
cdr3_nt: TGTGCCAGCAGTTACGCGGGGGCGGGCGGGGAGCTGTTTTTT
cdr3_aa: CASSYAGAGGELFF

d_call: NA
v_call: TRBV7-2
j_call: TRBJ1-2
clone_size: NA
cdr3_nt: TGTGCCAGCAGCCCGACAGCCGGCGACTATGGCTACACCTTC
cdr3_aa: CASSPTAGDYGYTF

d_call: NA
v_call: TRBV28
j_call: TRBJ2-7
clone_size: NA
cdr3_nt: TGTGCCAGCAGTCCCTACGATGTGGCCTCTAGGCGATATTCCTACGAGCAGTACTTC
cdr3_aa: CASSPYDVASRRYSYEQYF

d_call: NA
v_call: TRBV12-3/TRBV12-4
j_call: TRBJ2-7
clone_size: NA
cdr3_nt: TGTGCCAGCTCTCAGGGCTACGAGCAGTACTTC
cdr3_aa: CASSQGYEQYF

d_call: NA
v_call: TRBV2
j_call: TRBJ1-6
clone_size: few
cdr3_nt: TGTGCCAGCAGTAAACAGGGTACCGCACGGGCTTCACCCCTCCACTTT
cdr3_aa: CASSKQGTARASPLHF

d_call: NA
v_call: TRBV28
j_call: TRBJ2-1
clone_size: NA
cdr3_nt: TGTGCCAGCAGTGAGACAGGTCCCCAGTTCTTC
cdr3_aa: CASSETGPQFF

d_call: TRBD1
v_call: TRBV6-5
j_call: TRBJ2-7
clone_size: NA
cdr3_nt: TGTGCCAGCAGTTCCGGGACAGCACTCTCCTACGAGCAGTACTTC
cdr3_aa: CASSSGTALSYEQYF

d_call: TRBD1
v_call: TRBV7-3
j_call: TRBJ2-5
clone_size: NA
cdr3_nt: TGTGCCAGCAGCACCGGCTCCAGGGGGAAAGAGACCCAGTACTTC
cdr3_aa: CASSTGSRGKETQYF

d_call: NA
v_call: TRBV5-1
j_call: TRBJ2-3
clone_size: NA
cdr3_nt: TGCTCCGCCGCCCTCACTAGCACAGATACGCAGTATTTT
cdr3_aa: CSAALTSTDTQYF

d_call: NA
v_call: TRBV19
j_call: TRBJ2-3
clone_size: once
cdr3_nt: TGTGCCAGTAGTATAGGCTCCGGGGTCTCCACAGATACGCAGTATTTT
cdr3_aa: CASSIGSGVSTDTQYF

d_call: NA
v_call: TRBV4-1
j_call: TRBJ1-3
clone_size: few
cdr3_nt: TGCGCCAGCAGCCAAGAGTACGCGGGTACTGGAAACACCATATATTTT
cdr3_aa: CASSQEYAGTGNTIYF

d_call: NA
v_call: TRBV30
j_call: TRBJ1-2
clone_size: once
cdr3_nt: TGTGCCTGGAGCCAGGGACAAGCTTATGGCTACACCTTC
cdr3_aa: CAWSQGQAYGYTF

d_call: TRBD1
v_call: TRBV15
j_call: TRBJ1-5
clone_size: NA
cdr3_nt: TGTGCCACCAGTCGCCCTGGGACAGTGGGCAATCAGCCCCAGCATTTT
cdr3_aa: CATSRPGTVGNQPQHF

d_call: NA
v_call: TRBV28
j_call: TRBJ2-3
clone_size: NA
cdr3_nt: TGTGCCAGCAGTTTCCCCCGACATAGCACAGATACGCAGTATTTT
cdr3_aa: CASSFPRHSTDTQYF

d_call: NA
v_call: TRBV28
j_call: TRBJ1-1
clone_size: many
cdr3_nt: TGTGCCAGCAGTGGGGACATTGGCTTTTTGATGAACACTGAAGCTTTCTTT
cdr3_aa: CASSGDIGFLMNTEAFF

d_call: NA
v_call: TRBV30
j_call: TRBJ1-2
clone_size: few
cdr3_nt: TGTGCCTGGAGGGGGGCGCGAGGCTACACCTTC
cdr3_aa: CAWRGARGYTF

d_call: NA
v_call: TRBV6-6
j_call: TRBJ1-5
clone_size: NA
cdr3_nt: TGTGCCAGCAGGGGCAGGGGTCAGCCCCAGCATTTT
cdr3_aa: CASRGRGQPQHF

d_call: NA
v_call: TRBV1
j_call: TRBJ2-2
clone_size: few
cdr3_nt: TGCACCAGCAGCCCTAGAGCGGGGGGGGACACCGGGGAGCTGTTTTTT
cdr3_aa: CTSSPRAGGDTGELFF

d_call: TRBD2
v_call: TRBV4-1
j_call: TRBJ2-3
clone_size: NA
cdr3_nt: TGCGCCAGCAGCCAATACGGGGGGGCTCGGGGAGATACGCAGTATTTT
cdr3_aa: CASSQYGGARGDTQYF

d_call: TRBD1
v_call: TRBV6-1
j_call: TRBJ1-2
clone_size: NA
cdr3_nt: TGTGCCAGCAGTGAAAGGCCCGACAGGGACCGCTACACCTTC
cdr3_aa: CASSERPDRDRYTF

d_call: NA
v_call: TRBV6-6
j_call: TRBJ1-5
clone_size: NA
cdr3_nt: TGTGCCAGCACCCAAACAGGGATTAGTAATCAGCCCCAGCATTTT
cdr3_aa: CASTQTGISNQPQHF

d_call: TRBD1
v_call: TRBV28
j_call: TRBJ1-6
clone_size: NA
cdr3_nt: TGTGCCAGCAATGGACAGGGGGCTAATTCACCCCTCCACTTT
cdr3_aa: CASNGQGANSPLHF

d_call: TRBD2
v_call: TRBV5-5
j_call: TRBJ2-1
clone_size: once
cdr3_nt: TGTGCCAGCAGCCGGACTAGCGGGAACAATGAGCAGTTCTTC
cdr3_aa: CASSRTSGNNEQFF

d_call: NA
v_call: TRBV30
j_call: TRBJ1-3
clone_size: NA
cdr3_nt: TGTGCCTGGAGTGTCGACAGAAACTCTGGAAACACCATATATTTT
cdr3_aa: CAWSVDRNSGNTIYF

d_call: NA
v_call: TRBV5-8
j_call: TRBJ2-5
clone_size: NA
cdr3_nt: TGTGCCAGCAGCTTGGAAGTGGCGGGGTATGAGACCCAGTACTTC
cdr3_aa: CASSLEVAGYETQYF